The 31 T cell receptor beta chains given below trace back to one sample, sequenced in a study of blood T cell repertoires in COVID-19. Here immunoSEQ multiplex PCR was the method, and the copy in TCRdb shows in-frame clones only, minus some. The data hold some 200,000 clones, with roughly 79% observed a single time. Source material: peripheral blood. The receptors stem from a woman older than 75 with COVID-19, enrolled during active disease.

V is TRBV19 and J is TRBJ2-1, with 11 bases that match TRBD2. Germline V gene data show CDR1 as LNHDA and CDR2 as SQIVND (reference sequence). The CDR3 is 16 residues long. V shed 7 bases and J 8 bases; nucleotides not matched to a gene: 13. CDR3: CASTLSPSGRFDEQFF. The CDR3, as DNA: TGTGCCAGTACTCTCTCCCCTAGCGGGAGGTTCGATGAGCAGTTCTTC. The full variable domain, with the rest looked up from reference TRBV19 and TRBJ2-1, is DGGITQSPKYLFRKEGQNVTLSCEQNLNHDAMYWYRQDPGQGLRLIYYSQIVNDFQKGDIAEGYSVSREKKESFPLTVTSAQKNPTAFYLCASTLSPSGRFDEQFFGPGTRLTVL.

This sequence joins TRBV18 and TRBJ2-2; 9 bases line up with TRBD1. The CDR3 totals 15 residues. Trimming at V came to 3 bases and at J to 4 bases, leaving 3 bases not matched to a gene. Per germline, CDR1 KGHSH and CDR2 LQKENI. CDR3 residues: CASSPETGGTGELFF. The CDR3 bases are TGTGCCAGCTCACCGGAGACAGGGGGCACCGGGGAGCTGTTTTTT.

As concerns this clone: This could be a read error, since a much larger clone is one nucleotide away. This rearrangement joins TRBV5-6 to TRBJ1-1; 9 bases fit TRBD1. The V gene end was trimmed by 3 bases and the J gene end by 1 base; junction bases not matched to a gene: 1. This CDR3 has 14 amino acids. Germline V gene lookup returns CDR1 SGHDT and CDR2 YYEEEE. CDR3 nucleotide sequence: TGTGCCAGCAGCTGGGGACAGGGGAACACTGAAGCTTTCTTT. This gives the protein CASSWGQGNTEAFF.

This chain's CDR3 is CASSLRGQETQYF. CDR3 nucleotides: TGTGCCAGCAGCTTACGGGGCCAAGAGACCCAGTACTTC. V gene TRBV11-2 combines with J gene TRBJ2-5; D might be TRBD2 (5 bases). The length of the CDR3 is 13 residues. Per the germline V gene, CDR1 is SGHAT and CDR2 is FQNNGV. Trimming stripped 2 bases from V and 1 base from J, with 5 bases between.

The chain recombines TRBV19 with TRBJ1-2; D is unclear. The V end lost 5 bases, the J end lost 2 bases, and 12 bases lay between the germline ends. The germline V gene encodes CDR1 LNHDA and CDR2 SQIVND (reference sequence). There are 14 residues in the CDR3. This CDR3 is CASSLWQVNYGYTF. CDR3 DNA sequence: TGTGCCAGTAGTCTTTGGCAGGTCAACTATGGCTACACCTTC.

This chain links TRBV6-5 with TRBJ1-1; the D gene is possibly TRBD1 (5 bases). Trimming removed 11 bases from V and 5 bases from J, with 18 bases in between. The CDR3 runs to 13 residues. Germline V gene data show CDR1 as MNHEY and CDR2 as SVGAGI. CDR3 bases: TGTGCCGCTGAAGGTCCGCAGGGAACTGAAGCTTTCTTT. It specifies CAAEGPQGTEAFF.

This clone was seen a handful of times. The V gene is TRBV28, the J gene TRBJ2-1; possible D gene TRBD2, 5 bases. CDR1 and CDR2 (germline): MDHEN, SYDVKM. The CDR3 spans 15 residues. V was clipped by 2 bases and J by 6 bases, with 14 bases between them. The chain's CDR3 is CASSLPFNRGNEQFF. The CDR3 DNA sequence: TGTGCCAGCAGTTTACCATTCAACCGGGGCAATGAGCAGTTCTTC.

This clone has only a few counts. The rearrangement uses TRBV29-1 and TRBJ2-1, with TRBD1 matching 7 bases. The CDR3 is 17 residues long. CDR1 and CDR2 from the germline V gene are SQVTM and ANQGSEA. Trimming took 5 bases from V and 4 from J; bases not matched to a gene: 17. The CDR3 spells CSVRPREGAYPYNEQFF. Here the CDR3 DNA reads TGCAGCGTTCGTCCCCGAGAGGGGGCTTACCCTTACAATGAGCAGTTCTTC.

The V gene is TRBV7-6, the J gene TRBJ2-5; no clear D. Trimming took off 3 bases at V and 5 bases at J, with 10 bases between the two ends. The length of the CDR3 is 13 residues. The germline V gene has CDR1 SGHVS and CDR2 FNYEAQ. The DNA of the CDR3 is TGTGCCAGCAGCTTGAGGCTAGATGAGACCCAGTACTTC. Amino acids: CASSLRLDETQYF.

J is TRBJ2-7 and V is TRBV5-1, with 9 bases identical to TRBD1. The CDR3 runs to 17 residues. J was trimmed by 0 bases and V by 5 bases; bases with no gene match: 12. From germline, CDR1 is SGHRS and CDR2 YFSETQ. CDR3 region: CASSLNPPGQGSYEQYF. The CDR3, as DNA: TGCGCCAGCAGTTTGAACCCCCCGGGACAGGGCTCCTACGAGCAGTACTTC.

This rearrangement joins TRBV2 to TRBJ2-7; D uncertain. V gave up 7 bases and J gave up 3 bases, with 10 bases separating them. CDR3 length equals 12 residues. The germline V gene encodes CDR1 SNHLY and CDR2 FYNNEI. CDR3 protein: CASTSTLYEQYF. CDR3 DNA: TGTGCCAGCACTTCCACTCTCTACGAGCAGTACTTC.

The rearrangement joins TRBV7-9 to TRBJ1-2; possibly TRBD1 for D (5 bases). Trimming pared 1 base from V and 3 bases from J, leaving 12 bases between. CDR3 length: 15 residues. The V gene's germline CDR1 is SEHNR and CDR2 FQNEAQ (reference sequence). The CDR3 spells CASSLVARADYGYTF. CDR3 coding DNA: TGTGCCAGCAGCTTAGTGGCCAGGGCGGACTATGGCTACACCTTC.

The V and J genes are TRBV6-6 and TRBJ2-7; 8 nucleotides agree with TRBD1. The junction had 6 bases not matched to a gene; V was cut back by 0 bases and J by 5 bases. Germline V CDR1 and CDR2: MNHNY, SVGAGI (reference sequence). The CDR3 runs to 15 residues. The CDR3 sequence is CASSYSGQGPNEQYF. CDR3 DNA sequence: TGTGCCAGCAGTTACTCCGGACAGGGACCCAACGAGCAGTACTTC.

This clone was recorded only once. This rearrangement joins TRBV18 to TRBJ1-2, with a tentative D call TRBD1 (5 bases). V lost 2 bases and J 8 bases, leaving 12 bases between the germline ends. The CDR3 is 13 amino acids. Germline CDR1 and CDR2: KGHSH and LQKENI. In DNA form, the CDR3 reads TGTGCCAGCTCACCATCTTCAGGGATAGGCTACACCTTC. It codes for CASSPSSGIGYTF. Combining the CDR3 with reference TRBV18 and TRBJ1-2 gives the whole variable domain NAGVMQNPRHLVRRRGQEARLRCSPMKGHSHVYWYRQLPEEGLKFMVYLQKENIIDESGMPKERFSAEFPKEGPSILRIQQVVRGDSAAYFCASSPSSGIGYTFGSGTRLTVV.

This chain uses TRBV4-2 with TRBJ1-2; 8 bases map to TRBD1. Trimming at V came to 3 bases and at J to 5 bases, leaving 14 bases not matched to a gene. The CDR3 consists of 17 residues. Germline V gene data show CDR1 as LGHNA and CDR2 as YNFKEQ. Here the CDR3 DNA reads TGTGCCAGCAGCCATCTCGGACAGGGAAGAGAGCAATATGGCTACACCTTC. As protein: CASSHLGQGREQYGYTF.

The chain combines TRBV19 with TRBJ1-5; 8 bases match TRBD1. Germline V CDR1 and CDR2: LNHDA, SQIVND (reference sequence). Germline trimming cut 1 base from V and 6 bases from J; bases unmatched to any gene: 5. The CDR3 sequence is 15 residues long. The CDR3 nucleotides read TGTGCCAGTAGTATAGCAGGGGGCCTAGGTCAGCCCCAGCATTTT. Protein: CASSIAGGLGQPQHF.

CDR3 sequence: CASSLGSTPPGLGGFGEQFF. CDR3 nucleotide sequence: TGTGCCAGCAGCTTAGGCTCAACCCCTCCGGGACTAGGAGGTTTCGGTGAGCAGTTCTTC. The chain employs TRBV13 and TRBJ2-1, with 8 bases identical to TRBD2. The CDR3 has 20 residues. Germline values: CDR1 PRHDT, CDR2 FYEKMQ (reference sequence). The junction had 22 bases not matched to a gene; V was cut back by 0 bases and J by 9 bases.

This clone was observed once. The chain employs TRBV2 and TRBJ1-2; 9 bases are a match to TRBD1. Trimming took 2 bases from V and 5 from J; bases not matched to a gene: 3. CDR3 length equals 14 residues. The V gene's germline CDR1 is SNHLY and CDR2 FYNNEI. CDR3 region: CASSEWGTGYGYTF. CDR3 DNA sequence: TGTGCCAGCAGTGAATGGGGGACAGGGTATGGCTACACCTTC.

CDR3 in DNA: TGTGCCAGCAGCTCATGGCCGGGACAGGGGACCGAGACCCAGTACTTC. This translates into CASSSWPGQGTETQYF. The chain joins TRBV5-5 to TRBJ2-5, with TRBD1 identical over 10 bases. This CDR3 has 16 residues. From germline, CDR1 is SGHKS and CDR2 YYEKEE (reference sequence). V shed 3 bases and J 5 bases; nucleotides not matched to a gene: 10.

V gene TRBV9 combines with J gene TRBJ1-1; 7 bases map to TRBD1. CDR1 and CDR2 (germline): SGDLS, YYNGEE. V lost 4 bases, J lost 4 bases, and 7 bases stayed unmatched. The CDR3 is made up of 14 amino acids. CDR3 DNA sequence: TGTGCCAGCAGCTTCACAGGGGAGGCCACTGAAGCTTTCTTT. This sequence encodes CASSFTGEATEAFF.

V usage is TRBV5-4 and J usage is TRBJ1-1; D might be TRBD1 (6 bases). With 3 bases removed from V and 3 bases from J, the gap between germline ends came to 12 bases. In germline, CDR1 is SGHNT, CDR2 YYREEE (reference sequence). The CDR3 is made up of 14 amino acids. This CDR3 reads CASSWEGGDTEAFF. The CDR3 DNA sequence: TGTGCCAGCAGCTGGGAAGGGGGAGACACTGAAGCTTTCTTT.

CDR3 amino acids: CASSLGQGNSYEQYF. In DNA form, the CDR3 reads TGTGCCAGCAGCTTAGGACAGGGCAACTCCTACGAGCAGTACTTC. The gene calls are TRBV5-5 and TRBJ2-7, with TRBD1 matching 8 bases. This CDR3 has 15 amino acids. Germline V gene sequence: CDR1 SGHKS, CDR2 YYEKEE (reference sequence). Trimming took 2 bases from V and 0 from J; bases not matched to a gene: 4.

This sequence joins TRBV7-2 and TRBJ1-2; a possible D gene is TRBD1 (6 bases). This CDR3 contains 12 residues. Germline V gene data show CDR1 as SGHTA and CDR2 as FQGNSA. Trimming removed 8 bases at V and 4 bases at J, with 11 bases between. DNA for the CDR3: TGTGCCAGCGGCGACAGGAGCTATGGCTACACCTTC. Protein: CASGDRSYGYTF.

The V gene is TRBV5-4, the J gene TRBJ2-1, with D hard to call. The germline V gene has CDR1 SGHNT and CDR2 YYREEE (reference sequence). Trimming took off 0 bases at V and 2 bases at J, with 3 bases between the two ends. There are 13 residues in the CDR3. The DNA of the CDR3 is TGTGCCAGCAGCTTGGAGCCCTACAATGAGCAGTTCTTC. It encodes CASSLEPYNEQFF.

V gene TRBV6-5 combines with J gene TRBJ2-1; possibly TRBD1 for D (5 bases). Trimming cost V 7 bases and J 4 bases, with 11 bases left between them. CDR3 size: 13 residues. CDR1 is MNHEY, CDR2 SVGAGI, per germline. The CDR3 nucleotides are TGTGCCAGCAACCCGACAGTTTACAATGAGCAGTTCTTC. This translates into CASNPTVYNEQFF.

The chain employs TRBV28 and TRBJ1-2, with TRBD1 as a possible D gene (5 bases). The germline V and J ends were trimmed by 4 bases and 5 bases, with 20 bases remaining between them. Germline CDR1 MDHEN, CDR2 SYDVKM. The CDR3 has 16 amino acids. CDR3 nucleotides: TGTGCCAGCAGTTCCTTTGGGGGGGGACCGGGATATGGCTACACCTTC. It encodes CASSSFGGGPGYGYTF.

The chain couples TRBV19 to TRBJ2-2; a weak D match, TRBD1 (8 bases). Germline V gene data show CDR1 as LNHDA and CDR2 as SQIVND (reference sequence). V lost 6 bases and J lost 5, with 13 bases in between. The CDR3 totals 14 residues. This chain's CDR3 is CASSTGGGTGELFF. CDR3 nucleotide sequence: TGTGCCAGTAGCACAGGGGGGGGTACCGGGGAGCTGTTTTTT.

This sequence joins TRBV10-3 and TRBJ1-2; D remains ambiguous. Germline CDR1 reads ENHRY; CDR2 reads SYGVKD. Trimming pared 0 bases from V and 5 bases from J, leaving 16 bases between. The CDR3 covers 16 residues. CDR3 nucleotides: TGTGCCATCAGTGAGTCTAGTTACCCACTTTTGTATGGCTACACCTTC. This translates into CAISESSYPLLYGYTF.

The chain uses TRBV5-5 and TRBJ2-7; 10 nucleotides agree with TRBD1. Germline V gives CDR1 SGHKS, CDR2 YYEKEE (reference sequence). This CDR3 spans 16 amino acids. The ends lost 2 bases at V and 1 base at J; junction bases unmatched: 6. CDR3 residues: CASSFRRDRGSYEQYF. Here the CDR3 DNA reads TGTGCCAGCAGCTTTCGCCGGGACAGGGGTTCCTACGAGCAGTACTTC.

J is TRBJ1-2 and V is TRBV2, with a possible D match to TRBD1 (5 bases). This CDR3 has 12 residues. Trimming left V 4 bases short and J 8 bases short, with 11 bases between. Germline V gene data show CDR1 as SNHLY and CDR2 as FYNNEI. The CDR3 here is CASSASGRGYTF. Here the CDR3 DNA reads TGTGCCAGCAGTGCCTCAGGGCGAGGCTACACCTTC.

V gene TRBV18 combines with J gene TRBJ2-4, with a possible D match to TRBD1 (5 bases). Germline V gene sequence: CDR1 KGHSH, CDR2 LQKENI. This CDR3 region has 13 residues. Trimming pared 3 bases from V and 12 bases from J, leaving 15 bases between. The CDR3 region is CASSPPAGAPQYF. The CDR3 nucleotides read TGTGCCAGCTCACCCCCTGCTGGGGCCCCTCAGTACTTC.